Below, 8 T cell receptor beta chains from the same sample are listed, as sequenced in a study of cytomegalovirus exposure and HLA in healthy donors. With 60 Vbeta and 13 Jbeta primers, the PCR was carried out. Measured with immunoSEQ multiplex PCR; TCRdb has only the in-frame clones, and not every one. The sample contains 30,000 to 35,000 clones, around 70% of which appear only once. What was sequenced was PBMCs. The receptors derive from a man aged 40-49 years in good health and CMV-seropositive.

This rearrangement joins TRBV27 to TRBJ1-4; maybe TRBD1 (6 bases). CDR1 and CDR2 (germline): MNHEY, SMNVEV (reference sequence). Trimming left V 5 bases short and J 7 bases short, with 14 bases between. This CDR3 is 14 amino acids long. In nucleotides, the CDR3 is TGTGCCAGCAGTCCGAGGGGGATCGGTGAAAAACTGTTTTTT. Protein sequence: CASSPRGIGEKLFF.

J is TRBJ1-4 and V is TRBV7-8; 7 positions match TRBD1. Per germline, CDR1 SGHVS and CDR2 FQNEAQ. The junction had 10 bases not matched to a gene; V was cut back by 1 base and J by 8 bases. The CDR3 length is 16 residues. The CDR3 nucleotides are TGTGCCAGCAGCTTAGTGTTAGGGGGCGCCCGGGAAAAACTGTTTTTT. Protein: CASSLVLGGAREKLFF.

This sequence joins TRBV4-2 and TRBJ1-5, with 7 bases matching TRBD1. The junction had 12 bases not matched to a gene; V was cut back by 4 bases and J by 0 bases. The germline CDR1 and CDR2 sequences are LGHNA and YNFKEQ. The CDR3 length is 18 residues. CDR3 in DNA: TGTGCCAGCAGCCCGACGGTACGACAGGGTAATAGCAATCAGCCCCAGCATTTT. This encodes CASSPTVRQGNSNQPQHF.

The chain links TRBV10-3 to TRBJ1-6, with D perhaps matching TRBD1 (5 bases). Trimming cost V 8 bases and J 7 bases, with 15 bases left between them. Germline V gene sequence: CDR1 ENHRY, CDR2 SYGVKD. The CDR3 consists of 14 residues. The CDR3 spells CAIRSVGPNSPLHF. Written as DNA, the CDR3 is TGTGCCATCCGAAGTGTGGGGCCCAATTCACCCCTCCACTTT.

This clone was counted once. The J gene is TRBJ2-5, the V gene TRBV7-7; tentative D call: TRBD1 (5 bases). The V gene's germline CDR1 is SSHAT and CDR2 FNYEAQ (reference sequence). The V gene lost 1 base and the J gene lost 2 bases, with 5 bases spanning the gap. The CDR3 covers 13 residues. DNA of the CDR3: TGTGCCAGCAGCTTAGACAGGCAAGAGACCCAGTACTTC. Protein product: CASSLDRQETQYF.

In its sample, this clone was seen once. This chain links TRBV5-6 with TRBJ2-1; TRBD2 is a possible D gene (5 bases). Trimming took 0 bases from V and 4 from J, leaving 8 bases between them. Per the germline V gene, CDR1 is SGHDT and CDR2 is YYEEEE. The CDR3 contains 14 residues. The CDR3 DNA is TGTGCCAGCAGCTTGGTTAGAGGGTACAATGAGCAGTTCTTC. Translated: CASSLVRGYNEQFF.

The CDR3 region has the DNA TGTGCCTGGAGGCGGGACGGAGATCAGCCCCAGCATTTT. This translates into CAWRRDGDQPQHF. The chain has TRBV30 and TRBJ1-5; a possible D gene is TRBD1 (5 bases). This CDR3 is 13 amino acids long. V lost 3 bases and J 5 bases, leaving 11 bases between the germline ends. Per germline, CDR1 GTSNPN and CDR2 SVGIG (reference sequence).

This CDR3 reads CAWSGDGRGMAFF. The DNA for the CDR3 is TGTGCCTGGAGTGGAGATGGCAGGGGGATGGCTTTCTTT. The chain employs TRBV30 and TRBJ1-1; 7 bases map to TRBD1. CDR3 length: 13 residues. The J segment lost 11 bases and the V segment lost 1 base, leaving 10 bases of the junction unmatched. CDR1 is GTSNPN, CDR2 SVGIG, per germline (reference sequence).